Presented here are 19 T cell receptor beta chains from one specimen sequenced in a study of brain T cells in children with intractable seizures. This table comes from immunoSEQ multiplex PCR, and its TCRdb copy is limited to in-frame clones, with some not included. The profile covers 50,000 to 80,000 clones, with approximately 95% appearing a single time and more than 0.35% taken by the ten largest. This specimen was peripheral blood, taken at surgery. The receptors stem from a boy younger than two with focal cortical dysplasia and intractable seizures.

V is TRBV6-5 and J is TRBJ1-6, with a weak D call TRBD1 (5 bases). Germline-derived CDR1 and CDR2 are MNHEY and SVGAGI. This CDR3 is 16 amino acids long. Trimming left V 4 bases short and J 9 bases short, with 19 bases between. The CDR3 DNA sequence: TGTGCCAGCAGTTTCGGACGGGACCGGGCCCCTTCACCCCTCCACTTT. Translating it yields CASSFGRDRAPSPLHF.

The chain carries TRBV7-9 and TRBJ1-6; 10 bases are shared with TRBD1. The V and J ends lost 0 bases and 1 base, in that order; junction bases with no gene match: 3. The CDR3 runs 18 residues. The germline V gene has CDR1 SEHNR and CDR2 FQNEAQ (reference sequence). Here the CDR3 DNA reads TGTGCCAGCAGCTTAGCGCTGGACAGGGGGTCCTATAATTCACCCCTCCACTTT. Translation gives CASSLALDRGSYNSPLHF.

V usage is TRBV6-5 and J usage is TRBJ1-1; D is perhaps TRBD1 (5 bases). The germline CDR1 and CDR2 sequences are MNHEY and SVGAGI. This CDR3 is built from 15 residues. V was trimmed by 4 bases and J by 7 bases, leaving 19 bases between them. The CDR3 is CASSLLGQNHGEAFF. The CDR3 DNA sequence: TGTGCCAGCAGTTTATTGGGGCAGAATCACGGTGAAGCTTTCTTT.

The chain employs TRBV5-1 and TRBJ2-3; 9 nucleotides agree with TRBD2. The junction had 10 bases not matched to a gene; V was cut back by 0 bases and J by 2 bases. Looked up from germline, CDR1 is SGHRS and CDR2 is YFSETQ. The CDR3 runs to 18 residues. The DNA for the CDR3 is TGCGCCAGCAGCTTGGCCTCGTCTAGCGGGATGAACACAGATACGCAGTATTTT. Protein sequence: CASSLASSSGMNTDTQYF.

V gene TRBV14 combines with J gene TRBJ2-5, with D perhaps matching TRBD2 (6 bases). The CDR3 has 15 residues. Germline CDR1 reads SGHDN; CDR2 reads FVKESK. Trimming removed 0 bases at V and 5 bases at J, with 13 bases between. The CDR3 DNA follows: TGTGCCAGCAGCCAAGAGGCGGGAAGAGGGGAGACCCAGTACTTC. Translation: CASSQEAGRGETQYF.

The chain combines TRBV5-1 with TRBJ2-3; 8 bases are a match to TRBD2. This CDR3 has 17 amino acids. CDR1 SGHRS and CDR2 YFSETQ come from the germline V gene. After removal of 7 bases from V and 0 bases from J, the junction contained 13 bases not matched to a gene. CDR3: CASRGELAVPSTDTQYF. The CDR3 nucleotides are TGCGCCAGCCGGGGGGAACTAGCGGTTCCTAGCACAGATACGCAGTATTTT.

V and J are TRBV15 and TRBJ1-1; D gene unclear. Trimming removed 5 bases at V and 2 bases at J, with 15 bases between. Germline loops: CDR1 LNHNV, CDR2 YYDKDF (reference sequence). There are 15 residues in the CDR3. The CDR3 region has the DNA TGTGCCACCAGCGCTAAAGCCGAACCAAACACTGAAGCTTTCTTT. This encodes CATSAKAEPNTEAFF.

The chain uses TRBV5-1 and TRBJ1-2; D unresolved. Germline CDR1 and CDR2: SGHRS and YFSETQ. The V gene lost 1 base and the J gene lost 3 bases, with 13 bases spanning the gap. The CDR3 has 15 amino acids. For the CDR3, the DNA is TGCGCCAGCAGCTTGAGTCGGGGAGTGCACTATGGCTACACCTTC. Translated: CASSLSRGVHYGYTF.

The genes are TRBV5-1 and TRBJ2-7; TRBD2 aligns across 10 bases. The V segment lost 4 bases and the J segment 4 bases; nucleotides outside the gene matches: 11. The CDR3 loop spans 16 amino acids. Germline CDR1 reads SGHRS; CDR2 reads YFSETQ. The chain's CDR3 is CASSPSSSGREYEQYF. As DNA, the CDR3 is TGCGCCAGCAGCCCCAGCTCTAGCGGGAGAGAGTACGAGCAGTACTTC.

V is TRBV6-1 and J is TRBJ1-2; no clear D gene. The CDR3 spans 18 residues. Between the trimmed V and J ends, which lost 1 base and 0 bases, there was a span of 18 bases. CDR1 is MNHNS and CDR2 is SASEGT in the germline V gene. CDR3 loop: CASSEVVWANKANYGYTF. The CDR3 DNA is TGTGCCAGCAGTGAAGTGGTGTGGGCAAACAAAGCTAACTATGGCTACACCTTC.

The V gene is TRBV27, the J gene TRBJ2-3, with TRBD2 matching 9 bases. CDR1 is MNHEY, CDR2 SMNVEV, per germline (reference sequence). The CDR3 runs to 16 residues. The trim removed 1 base at V and 6 bases at J, leaving 8 bases unmatched. CDR3 sequence reads: CASSLWRGGPRDTQYF. CDR3 nucleotide sequence: TGTGCCAGCAGTTTATGGCGGGGGGGGCCTAGGGATACGCAGTATTTT.

This clone was detected only once. The CDR3 loop reads CASSFPKDGNYGYTF. Here the CDR3 DNA reads TGTGCCAGCAGTTTCCCCAAGGACGGTAACTATGGCTACACCTTC. V usage is TRBV28 and J usage is TRBJ1-2; D gene uncertain. The CDR3 runs to 15 residues. Germline loops: CDR1 MDHEN, CDR2 SYDVKM. Deletions cut 3 bases from V and 1 base from J, with 12 bases between.

The CDR3 loop reads CASSRPPGYYTEAFF. The CDR3 nucleotides read TGTGCCAGCAGCCGGCCCCCGGGATACTACACTGAAGCTTTCTTT. The chain carries TRBV27 and TRBJ1-1; D is unclear. V lost 6 bases to trimming and J lost 3 bases, with 17 bases between them. This CDR3 comprises 15 residues. Germline V gene data show CDR1 as MNHEY and CDR2 as SMNVEV (reference sequence).

The genes are TRBV15 and TRBJ2-1; weak D call: TRBD2 (6 bases). V was shortened by 1 base and J by 11 bases, with 15 bases between the two germline ends. Per the germline V gene, CDR1 is LNHNV and CDR2 is YYDKDF (reference sequence). This CDR3 contains 14 residues. The CDR3 region is CATSRVGLSLKQFF. The CDR3 region has the DNA TGTGCCACCAGCAGAGTGGGACTCAGCCTGAAGCAGTTCTTC.

The gene calls are TRBV5-6 and TRBJ2-3; D may match TRBD1 or TRBD2 (5 bases each). The CDR3 is 19 amino acids. CDR1 and CDR2 (germline): SGHDT, YYEEEE. V lost 4 bases, J lost 0 bases, and 24 bases lay in between. CDR3 DNA: TGTGCCAGCAGCCTCCCAGCCAGGGACCACAGAGCTAGCACAGATACGCAGTATTTT. Protein sequence: CASSLPARDHRASTDTQYF. The full variable domain, with the rest looked up from reference TRBV5-6 and TRBJ2-3, is DAGVTQSPTHLIKTRGQQVTLRCSPKSGHDTVSWYQQALGQGPQFIFQYYEEEERQRGNFPDRFSGHQFPNYSSELNVNALLLGDSALYLCASSLPARDHRASTDTQYFGPGTRLTVL.

Comments on this clone: An end of the junction does not agree with germline; a read error may underlie this. V gene TRBV2 combines with J gene TRBJ2-7, with D uncertain. The CDR3 is 10 residues long. The germline V gene encodes CDR1 SNHLY and CDR2 FYNNEI. The CDR3 nucleotides are TGTGCCACAGGAGCAGGAGTTCTGGACTTC. Translation: CATGAGVLDF.

The V and J genes are TRBV19 and TRBJ2-1; no firm D call. Per the germline V gene, CDR1 is LNHDA and CDR2 is SQIVND (reference sequence). Deletions cut 5 bases from V and 0 bases from J, with 11 bases between. The CDR3 covers 15 residues. CDR3 residues: CASSLELSSYNEQFF. CDR3 sequence (DNA): TGTGCCAGTAGTCTTGAGCTGAGCTCCTACAATGAGCAGTTCTTC.

This sequence joins TRBV19 and TRBJ2-1; either TRBD1 or TRBD2 may supply D (5 bases each). The CDR3 totals 12 residues. Looked up from germline, CDR1 is LNHDA and CDR2 is SQIVND (reference sequence). The V end lost 1 base, the J end lost 16 bases, and 14 bases lay between the germline ends. CDR3 nucleotides: TGTGCCAGTAGTATAGGCCCCGGGACGGTCTTCTTC. This codes for CASSIGPGTVFF. The full variable domain, its missing parts supplied by reference TRBV19 and TRBJ2-1, is DGGITQSPKYLFRKEGQNVTLSCEQNLNHDAMYWYRQDPGQGLRLIYYSQIVNDFQKGDIAEGYSVSREKKESFPLTVTSAQKNPTAFYLCASSIGPGTVFFGPGTRLTVL.

The rearrangement links TRBV28 to TRBJ2-3; a weak D match, TRBD2 (5 bases). The germline V gene encodes CDR1 MDHEN and CDR2 SYDVKM. The CDR3 is 14 residues long. V was pared by 3 bases and J by 4 bases, with 11 bases between. CDR3 amino acids: CASSFSGLADTQYF. The CDR3 DNA reads TGTGCCAGCAGTTTCTCCGGACTGGCAGATACGCAGTATTTT. Full variable domain (rest looked up from reference TRBV28 and TRBJ2-3): DVKVTQSSRYLVKRTGEKVFLECVQDMDHENMFWYRQDPGLGLRLIYFSYDVKMKEKGDIPEGYSVSREKKERFSLILESASTNQTSMYLCASSFSGLADTQYFGPGTRLTVL.